Shown below are 32 T cell receptor beta chains from a single sample sequenced in a study of T cell responses to AZD1222 COVID-19 vaccine. Measured with immunoSEQ multiplex PCR; TCRdb has only the in-frame clones, and not every one. There are about 79,000 clones in the sample; 92% occur only once, and around 7.1% lies in the top ten. The material was peripheral blood, obtained on day 0 of MenACWY control vaccination. These receptors originate from an adult in good health.

The chain couples TRBV28 to TRBJ2-7; D is perhaps TRBD2 (6 bases). V shed 6 bases and J shed 4 bases, with 16 bases lying between them. There are 14 residues in the CDR3. Germline CDR1 MDHEN, CDR2 SYDVKM. The CDR3 DNA sequence: TGTGCCAGCAGCCTCACGGGGGTATCATACGAGCAGTACTTC. Translating gives CASSLTGVSYEQYF.

This clone appeared a single time. V usage is TRBV6-5 and J usage is TRBJ2-7, with D possibly matching TRBD2 (7 bases). This CDR3 has 15 residues. Germline CDR1 reads MNHEY; CDR2 reads SVGAGI. V gave up 7 bases and J gave up 7 bases, with 23 bases separating them. CDR3 nucleotides: TGTGCCAGCAAACTGGAAGGGGGGGCGGCTAGTGAGCAGTACTTC. As protein: CASKLEGGAASEQYF.

The CDR3 here is CASKEADREYEKLFF. CDR3 DNA sequence: TGTGCCAGTAAGGAGGCGGACAGGGAGTATGAAAAACTGTTTTTT. V and J are TRBV19 and TRBJ1-4, with 8 bases fitting TRBD1. Germline V gives CDR1 LNHDA, CDR2 SQIVND (reference sequence). CDR3 length: 15 amino acids. V shed 7 bases and J 6 bases; nucleotides not matched to a gene: 10.

The V call is TRBV15, the J call TRBJ2-6; D is unclear. This CDR3 has 15 residues. V was shortened by 8 bases and J by 0 bases, with 11 bases between the two germline ends. The germline V gene has CDR1 LNHNV and CDR2 YYDKDF (reference sequence). The CDR3 here is CATGQKISGANVLTF. The DNA for the CDR3 is TGTGCCACCGGGCAGAAGATCTCTGGGGCCAACGTCCTGACTTTC. Drawing the rest from reference TRBV15 and TRBJ2-6, the complete variable domain is DAMVIQNPRYQVTQFGKPVTLSCSQTLNHNVMYWYQQKSSQAPKLLFHYYDKDFNNEADTPDNFQSRRPNTSFCFLDIRSPGLGDTAMYLCATGQKISGANVLTFGAGSRLTVL.

The rearrangement uses TRBV5-1 and TRBJ2-2, with D perhaps TRBD1 (6 bases). V lost 5 bases and J lost 0, with 11 bases in between. The CDR3 length is 15 residues. Germline V gene lookup returns CDR1 SGHRS and CDR2 YFSETQ. The CDR3 DNA is TGCGCCAGCAGTTCCGGGACAACGAACACCGGGGAGCTGTTTTTT. It yields the protein CASSSGTTNTGELFF.

The chain has TRBV7-2 and TRBJ1-6; D remains unclear. The CDR3 length is 17 residues. CDR1 is SGHTA, CDR2 FQGNSA, per germline. Deletions cut 5 bases from V and 10 bases from J, with 24 bases between. For the CDR3, the DNA is TGTGCCAGCAGCCCCCAAACCCTTACACCGTCTCGGTCACCCCTCCACTTT. Its translation is CASSPQTLTPSRSPLHF.

The chain recombines TRBV28 with TRBJ2-7; maybe TRBD2 (6 bases). CDR1 and CDR2 (germline): MDHEN, SYDVKM. The CDR3 totals 12 residues. V dropped 7 bases and J dropped 4 bases, with 11 bases sitting between them. The CDR3 DNA reads as TGTGCCAGCACCATGGGGGGTTACGAGCAGTACTTC. This translates into CASTMGGYEQYF.

The genes are TRBV5-1 and TRBJ2-3, with 7 bases identical to TRBD1. J was trimmed by 1 base and V by 0 bases; bases with no gene match: 8. The CDR3 extends over 17 amino acids. Germline V gene lookup returns CDR1 SGHRS and CDR2 YFSETQ. The DNA for the CDR3 is TGCGCCAGCAGCTTGGGGACGGGACAGTTTGGCACAGATACGCAGTATTTT. Protein sequence: CASSLGTGQFGTDTQYF.

The rearrangement joins TRBV5-1 to TRBJ1-3; D is uncertain. Trimming removed 0 bases from V and 0 bases from J, with 13 bases in between. The CDR3 is made up of 17 amino acids. Germline loops: CDR1 SGHRS, CDR2 YFSETQ. The CDR3 protein is CASSLAVSGHSGNTIYF. The CDR3 nucleotides read TGCGCCAGCAGCTTGGCCGTCAGCGGTCACTCTGGAAACACCATATATTTT.

The DNA of the CDR3 is TGTGCCAGCAGTCTCCCCTTGGGACTAGCGGGGGATAATGAGCAGTTCTTC. Translating gives CASSLPLGLAGDNEQFF. The rearrangement links TRBV6-6 to TRBJ2-1, with 14 bases matching TRBD2. The CDR3 is 17 residues long. Germline-derived CDR1 and CDR2 are MNHNY and SVGAGI (reference sequence). V was pared by 5 bases and J by 7 bases, with 10 bases of the junction left unmatched.

J is TRBJ2-2 and V is TRBV29-1; TRBD2 matches 7 bases. CDR1 SQVTM and CDR2 ANQGSEA come from the germline V gene. Unmatched junction bases numbered 9, after V lost 7 bases and J lost 4 bases. This CDR3 is 14 amino acids long. The CDR3 region is CSGRAGVTTGELFF. CDR3 DNA sequence: TGCAGCGGAAGGGCGGGAGTTACCACCGGGGAGCTGTTTTTT.

This chain links TRBV11-1 with TRBJ2-5, with no clear D. Germline V gene data show CDR1 as SGHAT and CDR2 as FQDESV (reference sequence). The CDR3 is 14 amino acids. The ends were cut back, 2 bases at V and 5 bases at J, with 12 bases in the middle. The CDR3 reads CASSLNYAAETQYF. In DNA form, the CDR3 reads TGTGCCAGCAGCTTAAATTATGCCGCGGAGACCCAGTACTTC. Filled out from reference TRBV11-1 and TRBJ2-5, the complete variable domain reads EAEVAQSPRYKITEKSQAVAFWCDPISGHATLYWYRQILGQGPELLVQFQDESVVDDSQLPKDRFSAERLKGVDSTLKIQPAELGDSAMYLCASSLNYAAETQYFGPGTRLLVL.

The rearrangement links TRBV28 to TRBJ1-6; perhaps TRBD1 as D (5 bases). The CDR3 has 18 amino acids. The V end lost 8 bases, the J end lost 0 bases, and 20 bases lay between the germline ends. CDR1 and CDR2 from the germline V gene are MDHEN and SYDVKM. CDR3 nucleotides: TGTGCCAGCTTCTCCCACGACAGAACTGGCTCCTATAATTCACCCCTCCACTTT. Protein sequence: CASFSHDRTGSYNSPLHF. Based on the CDR3 plus reference TRBV28 and TRBJ1-6, the full variable domain is DVKVTQSSRYLVKRTGEKVFLECVQDMDHENMFWYRQDPGLGLRLIYFSYDVKMKEKGDIPEGYSVSREKKERFSLILESASTNQTSMYLCASFSHDRTGSYNSPLHFGNGTRLTVT.

The chain couples TRBV20-1 to TRBJ2-7, with D unclear. CDR1 and CDR2 (germline): DFQATT, SNEGSKA (reference sequence). There are 11 residues in the CDR3. V was pared by 6 bases and J by 1 base, with 7 bases between. CDR3 sequence: CSASRSYEQYF. The CDR3 nucleotides are TGCAGTGCGAGCCGATCCTACGAGCAGTACTTC.

The chain links TRBV11-2 to TRBJ2-3, with a weak D call TRBD2 (5 bases). CDR3 length: 16 residues. Looked up from germline, CDR1 is SGHAT and CDR2 is FQNNGV. Trimming pared 2 bases from V and 2 bases from J, leaving 14 bases between. CDR3 nucleotide sequence: TGTGCCAGCAGCTTATTCCCCGGGGAGAACACAGATACGCAGTATTTT. It is translated as CASSLFPGENTDTQYF.

This clone has a single count. This chain connects TRBV28 to TRBJ2-7, with 12 bases identical to TRBD2. Per the germline V gene, CDR1 is MDHEN and CDR2 is SYDVKM. The CDR3 length is 15 residues. Losses at the gene ends were 4 bases for V and 7 bases for J; bases not matched to a gene: 8. The CDR3 DNA reads as TGTGCCAGCAGTTCTAGCGGGGGGGGATCGTGGGAGCAGTACTTC. Amino acids: CASSSSGGGSWEQYF. Together with reference TRBV28 and TRBJ2-7, the CDR3 gives the full variable domain: DVKVTQSSRYLVKRTGEKVFLECVQDMDHENMFWYRQDPGLGLRLIYFSYDVKMKEKGDIPEGYSVSREKKERFSLILESASTNQTSMYLCASSSSGGGSWEQYFGPGTRLTVT.

The chain is built from TRBV30 and TRBJ1-3; D ambiguous. V was cut by 2 bases and J by 3 bases, with 5 bases left in between. Germline CDR1 is GTSNPN and CDR2 is SVGIG (reference sequence). The CDR3 covers 12 residues. The CDR3 DNA reads TGTGCCTGGAGTTTGTTTGGAAACACCATATATTTT. As protein: CAWSLFGNTIYF.

This chain uses TRBV18 with TRBJ1-5; TRBD1 matches 7 bases. The CDR3 extends over 13 amino acids. The germline gives CDR1 KGHSH, CDR2 LQKENI. The V and J ends lost 3 bases and 5 bases, in that order; junction bases with no gene match: 1. The CDR3 sequence is CASSPTGDQPQHF. The CDR3 DNA reads as TGTGCCAGCTCACCCACAGGGGATCAGCCCCAGCATTTT.

This sequence joins TRBV6-4 and TRBJ2-3, with 10 bases lining up with TRBD2. The CDR3 runs to 15 residues. V lost 3 bases and J lost 5; bases outside the gene matches: 5. Germline V gene data show CDR1 as MRHNA and CDR2 as SNTAGT. The CDR3 nucleotides read TGTGCCAGCAGTGAAACCAGCGGGAGGGTAGATACGCAGTATTTT. It codes for CASSETSGRVDTQYF.

The chain links TRBV15 to TRBJ1-5, with TRBD1 identical over 7 bases. Germline V lookup: CDR1 LNHNV, CDR2 YYDKDF (reference sequence). CDR3 length: 16 amino acids. J was trimmed by 3 bases and V by 2 bases; bases with no gene match: 7. Here the CDR3 reads CATSRSRDSYNQPQHF. The CDR3 coding sequence is TGTGCCACCAGCAGAAGTCGGGACAGTTACAATCAGCCCCAGCATTTT.

The rearrangement uses TRBV13 and TRBJ2-7; D is possibly TRBD2 (5 bases). The CDR3 sequence is 12 residues long. Deletions cut 10 bases from V and 2 bases from J, with 12 bases between. Looked up from germline, CDR1 is PRHDT and CDR2 is FYEKMQ (reference sequence). The CDR3 bases are TGTGCCACGGGGAAGGAAGCCTACGAGCAGTACTTC. Residues: CATGKEAYEQYF.

The chain has TRBV28 and TRBJ1-1; D not resolved. Germline V gives CDR1 MDHEN, CDR2 SYDVKM. This CDR3 has 16 amino acids. V was pared by 4 bases and J by 0 bases, with 15 bases between. The CDR3, as DNA: TGTGCCAGCAGTTCCGGGTCCGGGGATTTGAACACTGAAGCTTTCTTT. Translation gives CASSSGSGDLNTEAFF.

The chain carries TRBV18 and TRBJ1-1; D not resolved. The CDR3 sequence is 13 residues long. Germline CDR1 and CDR2: KGHSH and LQKENI. The V end lost 2 bases, the J end lost 1 base, and 5 bases lay between the germline ends. CDR3 in DNA: TGTGCCAGCTCACCAGACGGGAACACTGAAGCTTTCTTT. Encoded protein: CASSPDGNTEAFF.

The chain combines TRBV11-3 with TRBJ2-2; unclear D gene. Between the trimmed V and J ends, which lost 2 bases and 6 bases, there was a span of 4 bases. This CDR3 region has 12 residues. Germline V lookup: CDR1 SGHNT, CDR2 YENEEA. CDR3 sequence reads: CASSLIAGELFF. The CDR3 nucleotides are TGTGCCAGCAGCTTAATAGCCGGGGAGCTGTTTTTT.

The genes are TRBV9 and TRBJ2-2; 12 bases are shared with TRBD1. The germline V gene has CDR1 SGDLS and CDR2 YYNGEE. The CDR3 loop spans 18 amino acids. With 4 bases clipped from V and 5 bases from J, the junction kept 12 bases outside the gene matches. CDR3 residues: CASSPHPGQGAQTGELFF. In DNA form, the CDR3 reads TGTGCCAGCAGCCCCCATCCGGGACAGGGGGCCCAAACCGGGGAGCTGTTTTTT.

As for this clone: Other DNA variants within this sample encode the same CDR3. The chain combines TRBV18 with TRBJ1-4; no reliable D call. Trimming shortened V by 3 bases and J by 5 bases, and 7 bases separated the two germline ends. The CDR3 loop spans 13 amino acids. Germline V CDR1 and CDR2: KGHSH, LQKENI. The CDR3 reads CASSPGLNEKLFF. As DNA, the CDR3 is TGTGCCAGCTCACCTGGGCTAAATGAAAAACTGTTTTTT.

CDR3: CATKGQGSSYEQYF. CDR3 DNA: TGTGCCACCAAGGGACAGGGAAGCTCCTACGAGCAGTACTTC. The J gene is TRBJ2-7, the V gene TRBV2; 9 nucleotides match TRBD1. This CDR3 region has 14 residues. V was pared by 10 bases and J by 0 bases, with 7 bases of the junction left unmatched. Germline loops: CDR1 SNHLY, CDR2 FYNNEI.

The rearrangement links TRBV25-1 to TRBJ2-7; D is perhaps TRBD1 or TRBD2 (5 bases each). Trimming left V 7 bases short and J 4 bases short, with 11 bases between. Germline CDR1 is MGHDK and CDR2 is SYGVNS. The CDR3 contains 12 residues. In nucleotides, the CDR3 is TGTGCCAGCATGGGGGTTGGTTACGAGCAGTACTTC. Translation: CASMGVGYEQYF.

V is TRBV3-1 (or the pseudogene TRBV3-2) and J is TRBJ2-3, with 8 bases identical to TRBD2. V lost 8 bases and J lost 0; bases outside the gene matches: 7. The CDR3 spans 15 residues. Per the germline V gene, CDR1 is LGHDT and CDR2 is YNNKEL (reference sequence). The CDR3 DNA is TGTGCCAGCTTTGCGGGAGGCACTAGCACAGATACGCAGTATTTT. It is translated as CASFAGGTSTDTQYF.

The J gene is TRBJ1-4, the V gene TRBV10-3; D is possibly TRBD1 (6 bases). This CDR3 comprises 15 residues. Germline CDR1 reads ENHRY; CDR2 reads SYGVKD. Trimming took 5 bases from V and 4 from J, leaving 14 bases between them. Written as DNA, the CDR3 is TGTGCCATCAGTAATCAGGGGCCGAGTAATGAAAAACTGTTTTTT. The encoded protein is CAISNQGPSNEKLFF.

This clone was seen once. The chain recombines TRBV2 with TRBJ1-4; D remains ambiguous. Trimming took 3 bases from V and 7 from J, leaving 15 bases between them. This CDR3 contains 15 residues. Per the germline V gene, CDR1 is SNHLY and CDR2 is FYNNEI. The CDR3 coding sequence is TGTGCCAGCAGTGAGGCCGGCGCCTGGAGTGAAAAACTGTTTTTT. Translated: CASSEAGAWSEKLFF.

The genes are TRBV11-3 and TRBJ2-1, with D possibly being TRBD2 (6 bases). The germline CDR1 and CDR2 sequences are SGHNT and YENEEA. The V gene lost 4 bases and the J gene lost 3 bases, with 13 bases spanning the gap. CDR3 length: 15 residues. This chain's CDR3 is CASSSSGESYNEQFF. The CDR3 DNA sequence: TGTGCCAGCAGCTCGTCGGGGGAAAGCTACAATGAGCAGTTCTTC.